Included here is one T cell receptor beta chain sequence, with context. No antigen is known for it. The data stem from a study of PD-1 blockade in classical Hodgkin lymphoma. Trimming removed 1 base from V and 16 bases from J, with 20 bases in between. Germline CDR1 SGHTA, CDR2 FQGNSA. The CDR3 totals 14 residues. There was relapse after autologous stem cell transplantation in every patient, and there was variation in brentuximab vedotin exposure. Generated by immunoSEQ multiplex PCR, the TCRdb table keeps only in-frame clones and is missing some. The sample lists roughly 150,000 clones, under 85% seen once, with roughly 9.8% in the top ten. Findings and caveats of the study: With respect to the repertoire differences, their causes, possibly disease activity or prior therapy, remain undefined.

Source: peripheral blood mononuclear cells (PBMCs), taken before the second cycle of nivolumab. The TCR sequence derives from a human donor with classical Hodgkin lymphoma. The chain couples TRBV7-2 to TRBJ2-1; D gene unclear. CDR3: CASSLDPTYVGHFF. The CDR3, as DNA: TGTGCCAGCAGCTTAGACCCCACCTACGTGGGCCATTTCTTC.